This T cell receptor (beta chain) was retrieved from a study of blood T cell repertoires in COVID-19. Germline V lookup: CDR1 SGHNT, CDR2 YYREEE (reference sequence). Trimming took 4 bases from V and 15 from J; bases not matched to a gene: 12. This CDR3 is built from 13 residues. The table came from immunoSEQ multiplex PCR; TCRdb's copy has only in-frame clones and leaves some out. The repertoire consists of roughly 300,000 clones, with around nine tenths occurring once and the leading ten covering under 6%. The rearrangement links TRBV5-4 to TRBJ2-1; TRBD2 agrees at 8 bases. The clonotype comes from a woman aged 25 to 45 who had recovered from COVID-19. Sequencing was carried out using PBMCs or T cells enriched from blood (not recorded which). The CDR3 coding sequence is TGTGCCAGCAGCCCCTGGGGGAGCGGGGGAGGGTTCTTC. Translating gives CASSPWGSGGGFF.